The clone carrying this T cell receptor beta chain showed up many times. Its antigen is unidentified. This specimen comes from a study of T cell repertoires in cytomegalovirus infection. Study background: A matching HLA type, together with CMV infection, was signaled by public TCR beta signatures. Study results and caveats: The cumulative frequency of public TCR beta families distinguished individuals who carried CMV together with the relevant HLA. Within the response measured ex vivo, HLA-C-restricted CMV-specific TCR beta clonotypes were dominant.

Germline CDR1 is LGHNA and CDR2 is YSLEER. The V and J ends lost 0 bases and 0 bases, in that order; junction bases with no gene match: 4. The CDR3 extends over 17 amino acids. TCRdb reprocessed the reads with MiXCR, giving one entry per CDR3 protein. The sample holds over 300,000 distinct CDR3 sequences, under 20% seen once. This TCR was recovered from a human donor in good health (CMV status not recorded). Some clones in this sample may be carry-over from other donors' samples. Sequenced material: PBMCs. This rearrangement joins TRBV4-3 to TRBJ2-3; TRBD2 matches 9 bases. CDR3 residues: CASSQEWAGGSTDTQYF. The CDR3 coding sequence is TGCGCCAGCAGCCAAGAATGGGCGGGGGGGAGCACAGATACGCAGTATTTT.